The clone carrying this T cell receptor (beta chain) is a singleton in its sample. The target antigen is unknown. TCRdb's copy holds only in-frame clones and misses some; the assay was immunoSEQ multiplex PCR. Of around 63,000 clones listed, over 75% are singletons. This record comes from a study of T cell responses to AZD1222 COVID-19 vaccine. V lost 7 bases to trimming and J lost 7 bases, with 13 bases between them. Germline CDR1 reads SQVTM; CDR2 reads ANQGSEA. The CDR3 is 12 residues long. Study outcomes and limitations: Nearly half of the spike-specific TCRs reportedly recognize variant regions that carry no mutations. Seropositive at baseline were only a handful of AZD1222 recipients.

The chain carries TRBV29-1 and TRBJ1-4; D perhaps matches TRBD1 (5 bases). The input for sequencing was peripheral blood, taken on day 0 of AZD1222 vaccination. The TCR comes from an adult in good health. CDR3 sequence (DNA): TGCAGCGGTCGGGACGGGGGTGAAAAACTGTTTTTT. Amino acids: CSGRDGGEKLFF.